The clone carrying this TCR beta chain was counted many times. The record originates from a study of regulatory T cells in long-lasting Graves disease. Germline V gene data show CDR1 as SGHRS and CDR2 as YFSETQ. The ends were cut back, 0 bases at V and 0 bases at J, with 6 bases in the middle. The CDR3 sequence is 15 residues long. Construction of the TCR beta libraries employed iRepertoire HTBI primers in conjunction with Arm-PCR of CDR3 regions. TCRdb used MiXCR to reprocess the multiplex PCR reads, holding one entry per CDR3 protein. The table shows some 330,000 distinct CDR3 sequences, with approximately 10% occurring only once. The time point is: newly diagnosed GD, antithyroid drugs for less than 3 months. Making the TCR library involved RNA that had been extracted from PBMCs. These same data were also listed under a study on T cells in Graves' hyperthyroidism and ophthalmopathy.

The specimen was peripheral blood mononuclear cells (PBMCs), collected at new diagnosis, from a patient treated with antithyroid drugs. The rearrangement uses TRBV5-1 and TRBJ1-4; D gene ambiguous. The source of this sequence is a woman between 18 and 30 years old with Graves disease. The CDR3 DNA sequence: TGCGCCAGCAGCTTGGCAGTCTCAACTAATGAAAAACTGTTTTTT. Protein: CASSLAVSTNEKLFF.